This T cell receptor beta chain was sequenced in a study of T cells in localized non-small cell lung cancer (dated by TCRdb to the early 2020s). Regarding the research as a whole: The study examined T cell repertoires in a few hundred patients with early-stage NSCLC and compared tumors with uninvolved tumor-adjacent lungs. The mean age of the NSCLC patients was roughly 63 years, with approximately 130 men and around 99 women. The cohort comprised roughly 220 treatment-naïve NSCLC patients with resected, localized lung tumors.

At diagnosis, peripheral blood, uninvolved tumor-adjacent lung and tumor were collected and stored as a combination of fresh-frozen and FFPE material. For TCR repertoire profiling, blood samples were analyzed as peripheral blood mononuclear cells. Results and caveats for the whole study, not just this receptor: Of the top 100 tumor clones, a median of roughly 60 were detected in paired uninvolved adjacent lung; roughly 26 were also among that lung's top 100. Longer overall survival was associated with higher T cell density in blood, whereas shorter survival was associated with higher clonality in adjacent lung. Because multi-region tumor sequencing was not done, intratumor heterogeneity could not be ruled out. Uninvolved tumor-adjacent lung showed the highest T cell clonality, higher than tumor, which suggests more focused antigenic responses in the uninvolved tumor-adjacent lung. Since the design was exploratory, TCR variables were selected using unadjusted p-values with no false-discovery rate correction.

The CDR3 measures 14 amino acids from cysteine to phenylalanine. Only the CDR3 region is kept as DNA, spanning 42 bases read in frame from base 1. Per the germline V gene, MNHNS is the CDR1 and SASEGT is the CDR2. Relative to germline, V is 4 bases shorter and J is 8 bases shorter, with 17 bases between their ends. TCR beta CDR3 regions were sequenced from DNA using the immunoSEQ Assay. The original pipeline was this. To compute T cell density, TCR beta template counts were normalized to usable DNA, which was estimated by amplifying housekeeping genes. Richness was estimated using the preseqR package, with extrapolation to 400,000 templates for PBMC samples and to 120,000 templates for tissue samples. Clonality was defined as one minus Pielou's evenness. Tissue-enriched TCRs were identified through differential abundance testing performed on productive amino-acid clonotypes, with a minimum total count of 5 and an alpha of 0.1. The Jaccard Index and the Morisita Overlap Index were used to measure how much the repertoires overlapped between compartments. GLIPH clustered TCR beta CDR3s with public tetramer-defined viral CDR3s; viral motifs required at least three viral sequences plus V-gene enrichment. Sourced from immuneACCESS, this table was stored by TCRdb with only in-frame sequences that have V and J called. A share of the clones is absent; for the studies checked, an unresolved V gene accounts for under half, and the remainder has no known explanation. For V, J and clone size, that table is used; D and trimming come from the DNA. In this sample the table shows tens of thousands of clones, 81% of which occur a single time. Together, the top ten hold around 4.6% of the sample.

On this clone itself: No antigen is known for it. Base qualities were left out, and no much larger clone turns up one base away.

Sample: PBMCs, taken before any cancer treatment. The chain links TRBV6-1 with TRBJ1-1, with the D gene uncertain. This receptor was identified in a man between 40 and 70 years old with stage II lung adenocarcinoma. Read as DNA, the sequence is TGTGCCAGCAGTGGAAGGACCGTTAGAGGAGAAGCTTTCTTT. Its coded protein is CASSGRTVRGEAFF.